This passage covers 18 T cell receptor beta chains from one sample sequenced in a study of CD8+ T cells in alopecia areata. Described treatment: oral pan-JAK inhibitor, 5-10 mg twice daily. Reverse transcription of extracted RNA yielded cDNA, which provided the sequencing template. The protocol was immunoSEQ multiplex PCR, while the TCRdb copy is restricted to in-frame clones and leaves out a portion. The data contain under 250,000 clones, approximately 57% of them singletons. The specimen was CD4+ T cells sorted from blood, collected at week 4, from a patient treated with tofacitinib. The receptors derive from a human donor with alopecia areata.

The chain employs TRBV4-3 and TRBJ1-2; 7 bases agree with TRBD1. The ends lost 5 bases at V and 4 bases at J; junction bases unmatched: 4. The CDR3 has 13 amino acids. The germline CDR1 and CDR2 sequences are LGHNA and YSLEER. CDR3: CASSGSGGYGYTF. The DNA of the CDR3 is TGCGCCAGCAGCGGCTCAGGGGGCTATGGCTACACCTTC.

The chain is built from TRBV6-5 and TRBJ2-3, with D unclear. Germline CDR1 MNHEY, CDR2 SVGAGI. V gave up 4 bases and J gave up 4 bases, with 6 bases separating them. CDR3 length equals 12 residues. The CDR3 sequence: CASSSSADTQYF. The CDR3 nucleotides read TGTGCCAGCAGTTCCAGCGCAGATACGCAGTATTTT.

Note on this clone: This specimen includes other DNA sequences encoding the same CDR3. The chain is built from TRBV29-1 and TRBJ2-7; D is possibly TRBD2 (5 bases). CDR3 size: 14 residues. Per the germline V gene, CDR1 is SQVTM and CDR2 is ANQGSEA. V dropped 4 bases and J dropped 0 bases, with 13 bases sitting between them. The CDR3 DNA reads as TGCAGCGTTGGTCGGACGGGGAGCTCCTACGAGCAGTACTTC. Translation gives CSVGRTGSSYEQYF.

The chain couples TRBV29-1 to TRBJ1-1; D is ambiguous. CDR1 is SQVTM, CDR2 ANQGSEA, per germline. The V end lost 1 base, the J end lost 3 bases, and 15 bases lay between the germline ends. CDR3 length: 15 residues. The CDR3: CSVEVRAQAYTEAFF. CDR3 bases: TGCAGCGTTGAAGTACGGGCGCAGGCCTACACTGAAGCTTTCTTT.

The chain is built from TRBV10-3 and TRBJ2-5; 7 bases fit TRBD1. V was pared by 6 bases and J by 5 bases, with 9 bases of the junction left unmatched. Germline V gene data show CDR1 as ENHRY and CDR2 as SYGVKD. The CDR3 runs 14 residues. CDR3 sequence: CAIRGGQVGETQYF. CDR3 in DNA: TGTGCCATCAGGGGCGGACAGGTGGGGGAGACCCAGTACTTC.

This sequence joins TRBV7-2 and TRBJ2-3; D might be TRBD1 (6 bases). V lost 1 base to trimming and J lost 11 bases, with 16 bases between them. This CDR3 region has 14 residues. Germline CDR1 reads SGHTA; CDR2 reads FQGNSA. The CDR3 here is CASSLVLVGDKQYF. CDR3 DNA sequence: TGTGCCAGCAGCTTAGTCCTCGTCGGGGACAAGCAGTATTTT.

This CDR3 reads CASSLQGVETQYF. The DNA of the CDR3 is TGTGCCAGCAGCCTACAGGGAGTGGAGACCCAGTACTTC. The chain couples TRBV28 to TRBJ2-5, with D possibly TRBD1 on 6 matching bases. Germline CDR1 and CDR2: MDHEN and SYDVKM. The CDR3 contains 13 residues. Trimming pared 6 bases from V and 5 bases from J, leaving 13 bases between.

This chain joins TRBV18 and TRBJ1-5; D perhaps matches TRBD1 (5 bases). CDR3 length: 13 amino acids. V was trimmed by 5 bases and J by 5 bases, leaving 10 bases between them. Germline V CDR1 and CDR2: KGHSH, LQKENI. The chain's CDR3 is CASSDRRDQPQHF. The CDR3 nucleotides are TGTGCCAGCTCAGATCGCAGGGATCAGCCCCAGCATTTT. Drawing the rest from reference TRBV18 and TRBJ1-5, the complete variable domain is NAGVMQNPRHLVRRRGQEARLRCSPMKGHSHVYWYRQLPEEGLKFMVYLQKENIIDESGMPKERFSAEFPKEGPSILRIQQVVRGDSAAYFCASSDRRDQPQHFGDGTRLSIL.

As for this clone: A much larger clonotype is one base distant, so this may be a read error. This chain joins TRBV6-1 and TRBJ2-5; D not certain. The length of the CDR3 is 11 residues. The V gene's germline CDR1 is MNHNS and CDR2 SASEGT. The V end lost 6 bases, the J end lost 3 bases, and 5 bases lay between the germline ends. CDR3 in amino acids: CASSLEETQYF. Here the CDR3 DNA reads TGTGCCAGCAGCCTAGAAGAGACCCAGTACTTC.

The chain joins TRBV28 to TRBJ2-7; D is uncertain. Germline-derived CDR1 and CDR2 are MDHEN and SYDVKM. Trimming pared 3 bases from V and 2 bases from J, leaving 8 bases between. The CDR3 consists of 13 residues. Here the CDR3 DNA reads TGTGCCAGCAGTTTGAGCAGAGCCTACGAGCAGTACTTC. As protein: CASSLSRAYEQYF. Supplemented by reference TRBV28 and TRBJ2-7, the full variable domain reads DVKVTQSSRYLVKRTGEKVFLECVQDMDHENMFWYRQDPGLGLRLIYFSYDVKMKEKGDIPEGYSVSREKKERFSLILESASTNQTSMYLCASSLSRAYEQYFGPGTRLTVT.

This clone was seen a handful of times. V and J are TRBV7-6 and TRBJ2-7; 9 nucleotides agree with TRBD1. This CDR3 has 14 amino acids. CDR1 SGHVS and CDR2 FNYEAQ come from the germline V gene. With V trimmed by 5 bases and J by 4 bases, 6 bases remained unmatched. The CDR3 DNA follows: TGTGCCAGCAGCAGGGGGACAGGGCAATACGAGCAGTACTTC. The encoded protein is CASSRGTGQYEQYF. Combining the CDR3 with reference TRBV7-6 and TRBJ2-7 gives the whole variable domain GAGVSQSPRYKVTKRGQDVALRCDPISGHVSLYWYRQALGQGPEFLTYFNYEAQQDKSGLPNDRFSAERPEGSISTLTIQRTEQRDSAMYRCASSRGTGQYEQYFGPGTRLTVT.

The chain combines TRBV23-1 with TRBJ2-4; 8 bases align to TRBD2. TRBV23-1 is given ORF status, its function remaining uncertain. The V segment lost 4 bases and the J segment 3 bases; nucleotides outside the gene matches: 8. CDR3 length: 16 amino acids. CDR3 amino acids: CASSPKRGRDKNIQYF. Written as DNA, the CDR3 is TGCGCCAGCAGTCCGAAGCGGGGGAGGGACAAAAACATTCAGTACTTC.

The chain uses TRBV7-9 and TRBJ2-6; possibly TRBD1 or TRBD2 for D (5 bases each). The CDR3 consists of 18 residues. Germline assignment: CDR1 SEHNR and CDR2 FQNEAQ (reference sequence). V dropped 2 bases and J dropped 0 bases, with 14 bases sitting between them. The CDR3 loop is CASSLWRRQSSGANVLTF. CDR3 DNA sequence: TGTGCCAGCAGCTTATGGAGGCGACAGAGCTCTGGGGCCAACGTCCTGACTTTC. Full variable domain (remainder filled in from reference TRBV7-9 and TRBJ2-6): DTGVSQNPRHKITKRGQNVTFRCDPISEHNRLYWYRQTLGQGPEFLTYFQNEAQLEKSRLLSDRFSAERPKGSFSTLEIQRTEQGDSAMYLCASSLWRRQSSGANVLTFGAGSRLTVL.

This clone came up many times. The genes are TRBV28 and TRBJ1-3; no definite D call. CDR1 MDHEN and CDR2 SYDVKM come from the germline V gene. This CDR3 region has 13 residues. V shed 4 bases and J shed 9 bases, with 13 bases lying between them. The CDR3 DNA follows: TGTGCCAGCAGTTCAAGAGGGATCCCCACCATATATTTT. Its translation is CASSSRGIPTIYF. Complete variable domain (other parts from reference TRBV28 and TRBJ1-3): DVKVTQSSRYLVKRTGEKVFLECVQDMDHENMFWYRQDPGLGLRLIYFSYDVKMKEKGDIPEGYSVSREKKERFSLILESASTNQTSMYLCASSSRGIPTIYFGEGSWLTVV.

The V call is TRBV19, the J call TRBJ2-5; perhaps D is TRBD1 or TRBD2 (6 bases each). Germline V gene sequence: CDR1 LNHDA, CDR2 SQIVND (reference sequence). V was trimmed by 6 bases and J by 7 bases, leaving 21 bases between them. The CDR3 spans 15 residues. CDR3 nucleotides: TGTGCCAGTAGCCGACAGGAGGGGGGCAGAGGGACCCAGTACTTC. It yields the protein CASSRQEGGRGTQYF. The whole variable domain, filled in from reference TRBV19 and TRBJ2-5, reads DGGITQSPKYLFRKEGQNVTLSCEQNLNHDAMYWYRQDPGQGLRLIYYSQIVNDFQKGDIAEGYSVSREKKESFPLTVTSAQKNPTAFYLCASSRQEGGRGTQYFGPGTRLLVL.

The J gene is TRBJ2-2, the V gene TRBV6-5; D uncertain. The CDR3 is made up of 11 amino acids. V lost 10 bases to trimming and J lost 3 bases, with 6 bases between them. Germline CDR1 and CDR2: MNHEY and SVGAGI. The CDR3 is CATRDTGELFF. The CDR3 nucleotides are TGTGCCACCAGAGACACCGGGGAGCTGTTTTTT.

The chain carries TRBV18 and TRBJ1-1, with D perhaps matching TRBD1 (5 bases). Trimming shortened V by 3 bases and J by 0 bases, and 8 bases separated the two germline ends. This CDR3 spans 14 amino acids. The germline gives CDR1 KGHSH, CDR2 LQKENI. The CDR3 nucleotides are TGTGCCAGCTCACCCCAGGGATTGAACACTGAAGCTTTCTTT. The encoded protein is CASSPQGLNTEAFF.

This chain links TRBV2 with TRBJ1-6, with a weak D call TRBD1 (5 bases). V lost 6 bases and J lost 6, with 12 bases in between. The CDR3 has 14 amino acids. Germline-derived CDR1 and CDR2 are SNHLY and FYNNEI. The CDR3: CASRELGVNSPLHF. The CDR3 nucleotides are TGTGCCAGCAGGGAACTGGGGGTTAATTCACCCCTCCACTTT.